Included here is one TCR beta chain sequence, with context. Its antigen remains unidentified. The data stem from a study of CXCR3-negative and CXCR3-positive naive CD8 T cells. Across the study: Sequencing yielded 140 million or so TRB reads, roughly 1.5 +/- 0.3 million per library. General study findings and limits: Whereas both naive subsets had comparably high diversity, memory CD8+ cells had much lower diversity. CXCR3-positive naive cells carried more hydrophobic TRB CDR3s than CXCR3-negative naive cells did.

This CDR3 region has 13 residues. Germline values: CDR1 MNHEY, CDR2 SVGEGT. Via 5' RACE with UMI labels, TRB cDNA libraries were prepared. TCRdb re-called the 5' RACE reads; one entry per CDR3 protein, DNA not given. Its clone listing holds about 50,000 distinct CDR3 sequences. The chain couples TRBV6-2 or TRBV6-3 to TRBJ2-2. The sequenced sample was naive CXCR3+ CD8+ T cells from blood. Regarding subset: CD45RO-CCR7+CD27+CD95- naive CD8+ T cells expressing CXCR3 (TNR3+). The TCR comes from a human donor in good health. Some clones in this sample may be carry-over from other donors' samples. This CDR3 is CASRQPNTGELFF.